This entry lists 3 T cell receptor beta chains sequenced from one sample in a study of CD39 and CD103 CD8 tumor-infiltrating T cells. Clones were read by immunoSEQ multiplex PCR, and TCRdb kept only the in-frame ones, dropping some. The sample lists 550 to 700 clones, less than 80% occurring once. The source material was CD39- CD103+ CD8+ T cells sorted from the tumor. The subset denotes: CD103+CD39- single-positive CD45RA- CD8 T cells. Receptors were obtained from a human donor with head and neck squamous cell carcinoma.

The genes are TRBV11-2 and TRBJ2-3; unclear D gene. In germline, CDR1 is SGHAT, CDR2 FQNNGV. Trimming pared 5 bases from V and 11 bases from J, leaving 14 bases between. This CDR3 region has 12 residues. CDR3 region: CASSPGFWGQYF. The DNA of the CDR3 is TGTGCCAGCAGCCCGGGTTTCTGGGGGCAGTATTTT.

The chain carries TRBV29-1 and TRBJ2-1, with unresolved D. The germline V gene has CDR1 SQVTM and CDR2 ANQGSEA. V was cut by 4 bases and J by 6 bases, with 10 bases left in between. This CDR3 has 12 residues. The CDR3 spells CSVVWFGNEQFF. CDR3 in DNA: TGCAGCGTTGTTTGGTTTGGCAATGAGCAGTTCTTC.

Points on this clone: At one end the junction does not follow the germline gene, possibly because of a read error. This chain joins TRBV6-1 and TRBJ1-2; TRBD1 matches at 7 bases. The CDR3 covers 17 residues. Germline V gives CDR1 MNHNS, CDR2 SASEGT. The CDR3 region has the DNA TGTGCCATCAGTGAGATTGCTAAACAGGGGTGGGACTATGGCTACACCTTC. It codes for CAISEIAKQGWDYGYTF.